This paragraph covers one T cell receptor beta chain sequence. Multiplex touch-down PCR with TRB-A/B primers amplified rearranged V-D-J TRB sequences. TCRdb re-called the multiplex PCR reads with MiXCR, one entry per CDR3 protein. The data hold approximately 8,600 distinct CDR3 sequences, with approximately 25% observed a single time. These data originate in a study of T cell repertoires in aging, cancer and after chemotherapy. Study-wide context: The whole study produced a dataset of around 9 million TCR reads.

The CDR3 has 19 residues. Germline V gene lookup returns CDR1 LGHNA and CDR2 YSLEER. The V gene end was trimmed by 4 bases and the J gene end by 2 bases; junction bases not matched to a gene: 7. The template was genomic DNA from peripheral blood, not RNA. The rearrangement joins TRBV4-3 to TRBJ2-2, with 16 bases that match TRBD2. The sample taken for sequencing was blood. This clonotype was obtained from a human donor with a blood cancer. The CDR3 spells CASSLGGTSGRANTGELFF. The CDR3 DNA sequence: TGCGCCAGCAGCCTCGGGGGGACTAGCGGGAGGGCCAACACCGGGGAGCTGTTTTTT.